This is a list of T cell receptor beta chains from one sample in a study of OX40 agonist ivuxolimab in advanced cancers. Data came from immunoSEQ multiplex PCR; TCRdb stores just in-frame clones and leaves some out. The table includes about 39,000 clones, 92% detected once. The sample was CD4+ or CD8+ T cells sorted from blood, taken in a trial of the OX40 agonist ivuxolimab. All receptors come from an adult with an advanced solid tumor such as melanoma, head and neck, liver or kidney cancer. Both conserved end residues are part of each CDR3. D genes are given only for firm matches. Size is omitted from some rows. Given values are once, few, many or a class for expanded clones.

clone_size j_call v_call d_call cdr3_aa cdr3_nt
once TRBJ2-5 TRBV7-9 . CASSLVGRETQYF TGTGCCAGCAGCTTAGTTGGCAGAGAGACCCAGTACTTC
. TRBJ2-1 TRBV27 TRBD2 CASGSGSPDEQFF TGTGCCAGCGGAAGCGGGAGTCCAGATGAGCAGTTCTTC
. TRBJ1-2 TRBV6-5 . CASRGGGAPYGYTF TGTGCCAGCAGGGGAGGGGGAGCTCCCTATGGCTACACCTTC
. TRBJ2-1 TRBV11-3 . CASSLDMGLANEQFF TGTGCCAGCAGCTTAGATATGGGTCTAGCGAATGAGCAGTTCTTC
. TRBJ1-1 TRBV4-1 . CASRWGTEAFF TGCGCCAGCAGATGGGGGACTGAAGCTTTCTTT
. TRBJ2-7 TRBV6-5 . CASSYSDGSYEQYF TGTGCCAGCAGTTACTCTGACGGATCCTACGAGCAGTACTTC
. TRBJ2-2 TRBV4-2 TRBD2 CASSQGGGLAGGPTGELFF TGTGCCAGCAGCCAAGGTGGAGGGTTAGCGGGAGGGCCTACCGGGGAGCTGTTTTTT
. TRBJ1-1 TRBV4-1 . CASSPGWGPNTEAFF TGCGCCAGCAGCCCGGGTTGGGGCCCGAACACTGAAGCTTTCTTT
. TRBJ1-4 TRBV28 TRBD1 CASSSPGGLGANEKLFF TGTGCCAGCAGTTCGCCAGGGGGCCTAGGAGCTAATGAAAAACTGTTTTTT
. TRBJ1-5 TRBV27 . CASSFRSNQPQHF TGTGCCAGCAGTTTCAGGAGCAATCAGCCCCAGCATTTT
. TRBJ2-1 TRBV28 TRBD2 CASSFGGSSYNEQFF TGTGCCAGCAGTTTCGGCGGGAGCTCCTACAATGAGCAGTTCTTC
. TRBJ1-1 TRBV9 . CASSVGTGNTEAFF TGTGCCAGCAGCGTCGGGACGGGAAACACTGAAGCTTTCTTT
. TRBJ1-2 TRBV28 . CASRSRGDYGYTF TGTGCCAGCAGGTCCCGGGGGGACTATGGCTACACCTTC
. TRBJ2-2 TRBV5-1 . CASGPGTLTGELFF TGCGCCAGCGGCCCCGGGACACTTACCGGGGAGCTGTTTTTT
once TRBJ2-3 TRBV10-1 TRBD2 CASSESKVAGTTSTDTQYF TGCGCCAGCAGTGAGTCGAAGGTAGCGGGAACTACTAGCACAGATACGCAGTATTTT
. TRBJ2-7 TRBV5-4 . CASSFGDSSYEQYF TGTGCCAGCAGCTTTGGCGACAGTTCCTACGAGCAGTACTTC
. TRBJ2-2 TRBV28 . CASSSVSGELFF TGTGCCAGCAGTTCTGTATCCGGGGAGCTGTTTTTT
once TRBJ2-1 TRBV27 . CASSRTADEQFF TGTGCCAGCAGCCGGACGGCCGATGAGCAGTTCTTC
once TRBJ2-7 TRBV6-5 . CASSYSQGPPNEQYF TGTGCCAGCAGTTACTCCCAAGGCCCCCCTAACGAGCAGTACTTC
. TRBJ1-4 TRBV29-1 . CSVPEEGTEKLFF TGCAGCGTGCCCGAGGAAGGGACTGAAAAACTGTTTTTT
once TRBJ2-2 TRBV10-3 TRBD1 CAITGENTGELFF TGTGCCATAACAGGGGAGAACACCGGGGAGCTGTTTTTT
. TRBJ2-5 TRBV27 TRBD2 CASSSYGLAGLEETQYF TGTGCTAGCAGCTCCTACGGACTAGCGGGTTTGGAAGAGACCCAGTACTTC
. TRBJ2-7 TRBV28 . CASSRYSEQYF TGTGCCAGCAGTAGGTACTCCGAGCAGTACTTC
. TRBJ2-5 TRBV6-5 . CASSNRETQYF TGTGCCAGCAGTAACAGGGAGACCCAGTACTTC
. TRBJ2-6 TRBV7-9 TRBD2 CASSASTSGHSGANVLTF TGTGCCAGCAGCGCCTCTACTAGCGGCCACTCTGGGGCCAACGTCCTGACTTTC
. TRBJ2-2 TRBV7-9 . CASSQTMTGELFF TGTGCCAGCAGCCAAACAATGACCGGGGAGCTGTTTTTT
once TRBJ2-3 TRBV5-1 . CAPREAWGPTDTQYF TGCGCCCCGAGGGAGGCATGGGGGCCTACAGATACGCAGTATTTT
. TRBJ1-2 TRBV4-1 TRBD1 CASSQQWTGNYGYTF TGCGCCAGCAGCCAACAATGGACAGGGAACTATGGCTACACCTTC
. TRBJ2-7 TRBV7-9 . CASSLARQGSYEQYF TGTGCCAGCAGCTTAGCGAGGCAGGGATCCTACGAGCAGTACTTC
. TRBJ2-1 TRBV28 TRBD2 CASSFTGGVLYEQFF TGTGCCAGCAGTTTCACGGGAGGGGTTTTGTATGAGCAGTTCTTC
. TRBJ2-7 TRBV28 . CASSSVAGPSYEQYF TGTGCCAGCAGTTCCGTGGCTGGTCCCTCCTACGAGCAGTACTTC
. TRBJ1-4 TRBV6-4 . CASSQTGSANEKLFF TGTGCCAGCAGTCAGACAGGTTCGGCTAATGAAAAACTGTTTTTT
. TRBJ1-4 TRBV7-9 . CASSLDEKLFF TGTGCCAGCAGCTTAGATGAAAAACTGTTTTTT
. TRBJ2-6 TRBV9 . CASSVDQGLTSGANVLTF TGTGCCAGCAGCGTAGATCAGGGCTTGACCTCTGGGGCCAACGTCCTGACTTTC
. TRBJ1-1 TRBV5-8 . CASSFAVYGVNTEAFF TGTGCCAGCAGTTTTGCGGTTTATGGCGTTAACACTGAAGCTTTCTTT
. TRBJ2-5 TRBV11-3 TRBD2 CASSLREGQETQYF TGTGCCAGCAGCTTGCGGGAGGGGCAAGAGACCCAGTACTTC
. TRBJ2-7 TRBV5-5 . CASSLGPGEQYF TGTGCCAGCAGCTTGGGGCCGGGAGAGCAGTACTTC
. TRBJ2-3 TRBV27 . CASSPLYPGGTDTQYF TGTGCCAGCAGTCCCCTTTATCCAGGAGGCACAGATACGCAGTATTTT
few TRBJ2-7 TRBV9 . CASSVGGRGEQYF TGTGCCAGCAGCGTAGGGGGGCGCGGCGAGCAGTACTTC
few TRBJ2-1 TRBV4-3 . CASSQETEAYNEQFF TGCGCCAGCAGCCAAGAAACCGAGGCATACAATGAGCAGTTCTTC
. TRBJ1-1 TRBV1 . CTSSLKQLNTEAFF TGCACCAGCAGCCTTAAACAGCTGAACACTGAAGCTTTCTTT
once TRBJ2-2 TRBV11-2 TRBD1 CASIQQGAWDTGELFF TGTGCCAGCATCCAACAGGGGGCGTGGGACACCGGGGAGCTGTTTTTT
. TRBJ1-1 TRBV19 . CASSITGAGNTEAFF TGTGCCAGTAGTATTACGGGGGCCGGGAACACTGAAGCTTTCTTT
. TRBJ1-2 TRBV6-5 . CASSSRGGDNYGYTF TGTGCCAGCAGTTCCCGCGGAGGGGACAACTATGGCTACACCTTC
. TRBJ2-1 TRBV10-3 TRBD1 CAISESGTGDNEQFF TGTGCCATCAGTGAGTCGGGGACAGGGGACAATGAGCAGTTCTTC
. TRBJ2-3 TRBV5-6 TRBD2 CASSSIAWREMDTQYF TGTGCCAGCAGCTCGATAGCATGGCGGGAGATGGATACGCAGTATTTT
. TRBJ2-7 TRBV6-5 TRBD1 CASSYSPDRGDYEQYF TGTGCCAGCAGTTATTCTCCGGACAGGGGTGACTACGAGCAGTACTTC
. TRBJ2-5 TRBV11-2 TRBD2 CASSSGLAGLTIETQYF TGTGCCAGCAGCTCAGGACTAGCGGGTCTAACGATCGAGACCCAGTACTTC
. TRBJ2-4 TRBV6-5 . CASSSGPPVVNIQYF TGTGCCAGCAGTTCGGGACCCCCGGTAGTGAACATTCAGTACTTC
once TRBJ1-1 TRBV4-1 . CASSQEGREAEAFF TGCGCCAGCAGCCAAGAGGGGCGGGAGGCTGAAGCTTTCTTT